The 9 T cell receptor beta chains below were found in one sample sequenced in a study of control samples from healthy donors and cancer patients. Clones were read by immunoSEQ multiplex PCR, and TCRdb kept only the in-frame ones, dropping some. Of some 210,000 clones detected, roughly nine tenths appear once; the ten largest clones hold over 1.5%. The material sequenced was blood. These receptors were obtained from a man aged 25-40 years in good health.

This chain uses TRBV18 with TRBJ2-2; a possible D gene is TRBD2 (6 bases). CDR1 is KGHSH, CDR2 LQKENI, per germline. V was pared by 4 bases and J by 0 bases, with 12 bases between. The CDR3 sequence is 16 residues long. The CDR3 loop is CASSRLWRANTGELFF. The CDR3 nucleotides are TGTGCCAGCTCACGGCTTTGGAGGGCGAACACCGGGGAGCTGTTTTTT.

This clone appeared a single time. The rearrangement uses TRBV7-3 and TRBJ1-6; no clear D gene. The CDR3 covers 14 residues. Trimming took 5 bases from V and 7 from J, leaving 12 bases between them. Germline CDR1 is SGHTA and CDR2 is FQGTGA. The CDR3: CASSTAGGNSPLHF. The CDR3 DNA sequence: TGTGCCAGCAGCACCGCCGGCGGAAATTCACCCCTCCACTTT.

The chain carries TRBV13 and TRBJ2-3, with D possibly TRBD2 on 6 matching bases. The V end was cut by 5 bases, the J end by 0 bases, with 12 bases between. CDR3 size: 15 residues. CDR1 and CDR2 from the germline V gene are PRHDT and FYEKMQ (reference sequence). The CDR3 DNA reads TGTGCCAGCAGCATTTCGGGAGCAAGCACAGATACGCAGTATTTT. It encodes CASSISGASTDTQYF. Drawing the rest from reference TRBV13 and TRBJ2-3, the complete variable domain is AAGVIQSPRHLIKEKRETATLKCYPIPRHDTVYWYQQGPGQDPQFLISFYEKMQSDKGSIPDRFSAQQFSDYHSELNMSSLELGDSALYFCASSISGASTDTQYFGPGTRLTVL.

The CDR3 DNA reads as TGTGCCATCAGTGAAGGACAGATCAATGAGCAGTTCTTC. Translation gives CAISEGQINEQFF. The genes are TRBV10-3 and TRBJ2-1, with a possible D match to TRBD1 (6 bases). The V gene lost 3 bases and the J gene lost 6 bases, with 9 bases spanning the gap. The CDR3 is 13 amino acids. Germline V gene sequence: CDR1 ENHRY, CDR2 SYGVKD.

The rearrangement joins TRBV7-2 to TRBJ1-4, with D possibly being TRBD1 (5 bases). The CDR3 runs 14 residues. The germline V gene has CDR1 SGHTA and CDR2 FQGNSA. Trimming removed 1 base from V and 4 bases from J, with 7 bases in between. The CDR3, as DNA: TGTGCCAGCAGCTTAGTAGGGGATAATGAAAAACTGTTTTTT. Protein sequence: CASSLVGDNEKLFF.

This chain uses TRBV5-1 with TRBJ2-3; 7 bases align to TRBD2. Germline V CDR1 and CDR2: SGHRS, YFSETQ. The ends lost 0 bases at V and 0 bases at J; junction bases unmatched: 4. The CDR3 runs 16 residues. The CDR3 bases are TGCGCCAGCAGCTTGGGCGGGGAGGGGAGCACAGATACGCAGTATTTT. Amino acid sequence: CASSLGGEGSTDTQYF.

The V gene is TRBV7-8, the J gene TRBJ1-2, with D possibly TRBD1 on 6 matching bases. Between the trimmed V and J ends, which lost 6 bases and 7 bases, there was a span of 21 bases. The CDR3 is 15 residues long. Germline V gene sequence: CDR1 SGHVS, CDR2 FQNEAQ. CDR3 DNA sequence: TGTGCCAGCAGTTCCGGGACAACTTTCTCAGGTGGCTACACCTTC. Translation gives CASSSGTTFSGGYTF.

A few counts support this clone. The DNA for the CDR3 is TGTGCCTGGAGTATGCATAACACCGGGGAGCTGTTTTTT. Protein sequence: CAWSMHNTGELFF. The V and J genes are TRBV30 and TRBJ2-2; D gene unclear. Trimming cost V 2 bases and J 2 bases, with 6 bases left between them. The V gene's germline CDR1 is GTSNPN and CDR2 SVGIG (reference sequence). The CDR3 spans 13 residues.

The chain joins TRBV25-1 to TRBJ1-4, with D hard to call. CDR1 MGHDK and CDR2 SYGVNS come from the germline V gene. The V end was cut by 3 bases, the J end by 5 bases, with 7 bases between. The CDR3 contains 13 residues. The DNA for the CDR3 is TGTGCCAGCAGTGACACCATGAATGAAAAACTGTTTTTT. It codes for CASSDTMNEKLFF.